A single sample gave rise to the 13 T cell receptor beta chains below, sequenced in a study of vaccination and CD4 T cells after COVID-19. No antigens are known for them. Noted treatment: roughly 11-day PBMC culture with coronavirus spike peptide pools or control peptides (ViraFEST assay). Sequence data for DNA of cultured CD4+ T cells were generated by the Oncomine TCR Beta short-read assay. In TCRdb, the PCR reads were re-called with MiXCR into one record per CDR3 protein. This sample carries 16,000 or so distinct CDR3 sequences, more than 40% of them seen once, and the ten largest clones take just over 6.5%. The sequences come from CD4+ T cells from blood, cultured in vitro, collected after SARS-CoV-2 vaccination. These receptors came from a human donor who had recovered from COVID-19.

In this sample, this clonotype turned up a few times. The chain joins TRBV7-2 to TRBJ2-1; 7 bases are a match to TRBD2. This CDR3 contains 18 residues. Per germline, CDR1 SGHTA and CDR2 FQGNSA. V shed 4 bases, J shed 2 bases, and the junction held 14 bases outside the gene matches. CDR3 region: CASSSPSRSGKAYNEQFF. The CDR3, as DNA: TGTGCCAGCAGCTCGCCGTCGCGAAGCGGGAAAGCCTACAATGAGCAGTTCTTC.

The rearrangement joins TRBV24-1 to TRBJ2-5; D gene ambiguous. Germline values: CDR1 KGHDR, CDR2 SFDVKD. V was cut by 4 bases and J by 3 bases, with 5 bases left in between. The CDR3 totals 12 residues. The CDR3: CATSDFKETQYF. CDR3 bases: TGTGCCACCAGTGACTTCAAAGAGACCCAGTACTTC.

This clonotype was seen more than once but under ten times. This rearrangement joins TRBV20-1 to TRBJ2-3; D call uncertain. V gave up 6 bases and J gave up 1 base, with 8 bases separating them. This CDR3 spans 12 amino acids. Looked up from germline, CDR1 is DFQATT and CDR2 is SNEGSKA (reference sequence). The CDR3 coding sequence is TGCAGTGCAATAACTGGCACAGATACGCAGTATTTT. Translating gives CSAITGTDTQYF.

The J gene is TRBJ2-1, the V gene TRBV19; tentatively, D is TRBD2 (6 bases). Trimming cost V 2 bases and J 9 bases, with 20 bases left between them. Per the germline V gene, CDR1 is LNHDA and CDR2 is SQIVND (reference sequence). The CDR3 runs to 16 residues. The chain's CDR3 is CASSIIAGGMGGEQFF. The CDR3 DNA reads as TGTGCCAGTAGTATAATTGCGGGTGGCATGGGGGGTGAGCAGTTCTTC.

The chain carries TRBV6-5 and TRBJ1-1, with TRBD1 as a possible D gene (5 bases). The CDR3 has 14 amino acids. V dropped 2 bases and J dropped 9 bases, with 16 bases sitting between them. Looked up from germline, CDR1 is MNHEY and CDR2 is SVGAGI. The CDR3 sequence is CASSYRGLRPQAFF. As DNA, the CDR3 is TGTGCCAGCAGTTACAGGGGTCTGCGGCCTCAAGCTTTCTTT.

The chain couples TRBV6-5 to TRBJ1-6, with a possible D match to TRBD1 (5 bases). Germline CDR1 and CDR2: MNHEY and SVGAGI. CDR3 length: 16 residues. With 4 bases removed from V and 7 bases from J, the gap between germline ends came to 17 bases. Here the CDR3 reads CASSLGGGSANSPLHF. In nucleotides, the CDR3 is TGTGCCAGCAGTTTGGGCGGGGGTTCAGCAAATTCACCCCTCCACTTT.

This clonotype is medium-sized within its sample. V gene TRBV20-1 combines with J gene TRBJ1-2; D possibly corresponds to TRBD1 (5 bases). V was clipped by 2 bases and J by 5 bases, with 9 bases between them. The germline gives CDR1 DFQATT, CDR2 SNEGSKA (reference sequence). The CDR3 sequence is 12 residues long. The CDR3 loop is CSARKGSYGYTF. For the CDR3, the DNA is TGCAGTGCTAGAAAGGGGAGTTATGGCTACACCTTC.

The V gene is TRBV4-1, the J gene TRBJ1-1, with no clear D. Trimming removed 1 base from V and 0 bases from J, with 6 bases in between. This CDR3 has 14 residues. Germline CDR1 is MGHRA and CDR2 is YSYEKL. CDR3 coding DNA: TGCGCCAGCAGCCAAGGACGGATGAACACTGAAGCTTTCTTT. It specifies CASSQGRMNTEAFF.

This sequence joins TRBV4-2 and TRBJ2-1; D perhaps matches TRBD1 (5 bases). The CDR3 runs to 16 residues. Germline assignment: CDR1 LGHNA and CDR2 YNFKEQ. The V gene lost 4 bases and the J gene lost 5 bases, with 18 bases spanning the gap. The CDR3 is CASSPRVGELDNEQFF. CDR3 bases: TGTGCCAGCAGCCCCAGGGTAGGGGAATTGGACAATGAGCAGTTCTTC.

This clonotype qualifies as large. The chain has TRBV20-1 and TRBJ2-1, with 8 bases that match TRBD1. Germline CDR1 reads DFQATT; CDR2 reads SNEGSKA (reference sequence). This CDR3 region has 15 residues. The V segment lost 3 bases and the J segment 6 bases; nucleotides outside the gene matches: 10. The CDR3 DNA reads TGCAGTGCTAGGATGACAGGGGATGTTGGCAATGAGCAGTTCTTC. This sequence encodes CSARMTGDVGNEQFF.

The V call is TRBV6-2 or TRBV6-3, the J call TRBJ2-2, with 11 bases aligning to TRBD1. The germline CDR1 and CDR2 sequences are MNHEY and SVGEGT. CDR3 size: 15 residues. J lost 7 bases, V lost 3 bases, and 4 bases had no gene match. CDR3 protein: CASSYGQGAIGELFF. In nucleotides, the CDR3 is TGTGCCAGCAGTTATGGACAGGGGGCCATCGGGGAGCTGTTTTTT.

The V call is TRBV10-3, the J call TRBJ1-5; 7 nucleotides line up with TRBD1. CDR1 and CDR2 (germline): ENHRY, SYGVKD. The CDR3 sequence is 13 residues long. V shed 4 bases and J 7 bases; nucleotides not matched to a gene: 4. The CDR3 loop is CAISGTGEQPQHF. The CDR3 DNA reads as TGTGCCATCAGTGGCACAGGGGAGCAGCCCCAGCATTTT.

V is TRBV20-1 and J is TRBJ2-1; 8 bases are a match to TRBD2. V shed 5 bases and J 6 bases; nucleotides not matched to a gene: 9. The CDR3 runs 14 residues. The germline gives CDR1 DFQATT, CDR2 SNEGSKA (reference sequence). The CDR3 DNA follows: TGCAGTGCTCAGCCCGGGACTAGGAGCAATGAGCAGTTCTTC. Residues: CSAQPGTRSNEQFF.